This entry concerns a single TCR beta chain. As yet, its antigen is unknown. The sample originates from a study of cytomegalovirus exposure and HLA in healthy donors. Whole-study results and caveats: In a later analysis, TCR beta V- and J-gene trimming was associated with a missense DCLRE1C variant.

Healthy individuals who donated bone marrow served as the donors. Primers: 60 Vbeta forward and 13 Jbeta reverse. The table came from immunoSEQ multiplex PCR; TCRdb's copy has only in-frame clones and leaves some out. The sample lists around 150,000 clones, 79% occurring once. The sample consisted of PBMCs. The receptor was derived from a man in his fifties in good health and CMV-seropositive.

For the CDR3, the DNA is TGTGCCAGCAGCTCGACTAGCGGGAGCTCCTACGAGCAGTACTTC. It translates to CASSSTSGSSYEQYF. The rearrangement uses TRBV7-8 and TRBJ2-7; 12 nucleotides align to TRBD2. This CDR3 is built from 15 residues. Trimming removed 4 bases from V and 0 bases from J; junction bases left unmatched: 1. From germline, CDR1 is SGHVS and CDR2 FQNEAQ. The full variable domain, its missing parts supplied by reference TRBV7-8 and TRBJ2-7, is GAGVSQSPRYKVAKRGQDVALRCDPISGHVSLFWYQQALGQGPEFLTYFQNEAQLDKSGLPSDRFFAERPEGSVSTLKIQRTQQEDSAVYLCASSSTSGSSYEQYFGPGTRLTVT.